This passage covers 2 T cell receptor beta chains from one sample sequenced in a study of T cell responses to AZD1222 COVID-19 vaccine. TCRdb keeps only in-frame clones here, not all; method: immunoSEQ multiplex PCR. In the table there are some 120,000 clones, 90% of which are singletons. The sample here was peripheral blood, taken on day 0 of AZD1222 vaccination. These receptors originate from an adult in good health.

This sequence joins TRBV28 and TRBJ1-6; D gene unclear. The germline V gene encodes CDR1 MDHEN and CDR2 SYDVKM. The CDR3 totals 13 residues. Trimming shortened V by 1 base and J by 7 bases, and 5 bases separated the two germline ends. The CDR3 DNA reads TGTGCCAGCAGTTTATTTGGGAATTCACCCCTCCACTTT. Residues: CASSLFGNSPLHF.

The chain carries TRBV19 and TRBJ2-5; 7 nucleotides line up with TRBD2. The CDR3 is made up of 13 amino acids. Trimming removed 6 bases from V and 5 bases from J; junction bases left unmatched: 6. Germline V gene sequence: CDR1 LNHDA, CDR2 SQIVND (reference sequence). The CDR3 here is CASSGRSRETQYF. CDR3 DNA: TGTGCCAGTAGCGGGAGGAGTCGGGAGACCCAGTACTTC.